Sequencing of this T cell receptor (beta chain) was carried out in a study of T cell repertoires in cytomegalovirus infection. Whole-study context: Both CMV infection and a matching HLA type were indicated by public TCR beta signatures. Study results and limitations: It was HLA-C-restricted CMV-specific TCR beta clonotypes that dominated the response ex vivo. Summed frequency of shared TCR beta families picked out CMV carriers who also had the relevant HLA.

Remarks on this clonotype: The antigen is unknown.

TCRdb itself ran the reads through MiXCR, one entry per CDR3 protein. This sample carries fewer than 700,000 distinct CDR3 sequences, around 24% of them seen once, and the ten largest clones take 6.5% to 10%. Deletions cut 2 bases from V and 2 bases from J, with 7 bases between. The CDR3 is made up of 13 amino acids. Germline loops: CDR1 SQVTM, CDR2 ANQGSEA. J is TRBJ2-1 and V is TRBV29-1; D remains unclear. The source of this sequence is a human donor in good health (CMV status not recorded). Some clones in this sample may be carry-over from other donors' samples. The sample consisted of CD8+ T cells from PBMCs. The CDR3, as DNA: TGCAGCGTTGAAACAGCCACCTACAATGAGCAGTTCTTC. Amino acid sequence: CSVETATYNEQFF.